The clone carrying this TCR beta chain was recorded at least ten times. Its antigen is unknown. CDR3-region Arm-PCR and iRepertoire HTBI primers produced the TCR beta libraries. TCRdb re-called the multiplex PCR reads through MiXCR, storing one row per CDR3 protein. The table records roughly 420,000 distinct CDR3 sequences, about 15% of them present only once. As to time point: newly diagnosed GD, antithyroid drugs for less than 3 months. PBMC-extracted RNA yielded the TCR library. The authors drew patients from an endocrinology department in Xi'an, China. This record belongs to a study of regulatory T cells in long-lasting Graves disease. Study conclusions and caveats: Possibly, accuracy suffered from the small sample size.

CDR1 and CDR2 from the germline V gene are SGDLS and YYNGEE. The CDR3 totals 15 residues. The V gene lost 0 bases and the J gene lost 5 bases, with 14 bases spanning the gap. The same data also contributed to another study, on T cells in Graves' hyperthyroidism and ophthalmopathy. That study adds: Newly diagnosed hyperthyroidism patients aged 18 to 65 years had disease lasting under 2 months. Before onset, ophthalmopathy was predicted by the model a median approximately 6.6 months earlier.

Sequenced here: peripheral blood mononuclear cells (PBMCs), sampled at new diagnosis, from a patient treated with antithyroid drugs. The TCR was taken from a woman in her forties or fifties with Graves disease. The genes are TRBV9 and TRBJ2-5; unclear D gene. CDR3 DNA sequence: TGTGCCAGCAGCGTAGGTCCCGGGCCCGGGGAGACCCAGTACTTC. Amino acids: CASSVGPGPGETQYF. Based on the CDR3 plus reference TRBV9 and TRBJ2-5, the full variable domain is DSGVTQTPKHLITATGQRVTLRCSPRSGDLSVYWYQQSLDQGLQFLIQYYNGEERAKGNILERFSAQQFPDLHSELNLSSLELGDSALYFCASSVGPGPGETQYFGPGTRLLVL.